Below are 9 T cell receptor beta chains sequenced from a single sample in a study of vaccination effects on CD4 cells after COVID-19. These receptors' targets are unknown. Assay: immunoSEQ multiplex PCR; the TCRdb copy retains only in-frame clones and omits some. Among 20,000 or so clones listed, around 75% were seen once. Pools of viral peptides were used by the ViraFEST assay to expand antigen-specific CD4+ T cells ahead of sequencing. Cells that had been cultured for approximately ten days were the source of isolated CD4+ T cells. Vaccine recipients, nucleocapsid antibody negative, had no prior SARS-CoV-2 infection. The sample was CD4+ T cells from PBMCs cultured with HCoV-NL63 spike peptides, taken before COVID-19 vaccination. These receptor sequences come from a human donor who received a COVID-19 vaccine.

The chain recombines TRBV12-5 with TRBJ1-2; possible D gene TRBD1, 5 bases. V shed 6 bases and J shed 4 bases, with 12 bases lying between them. This CDR3 contains 13 residues. Per germline, CDR1 LGHNT and CDR2 FRNRAP. The CDR3 is CASGLEGLYGYTF. As DNA, the CDR3 is TGTGCTAGTGGCCTCGAGGGGCTCTATGGCTACACCTTC.

The V gene is TRBV5-6, the J gene TRBJ1-1, with D maybe TRBD1 (6 bases). The CDR3 runs to 13 residues. Trimming removed 4 bases from V and 7 bases from J, with 14 bases in between. Looked up from germline, CDR1 is SGHDT and CDR2 is YYEEEE. CDR3 in DNA: TGTGCCAGCAGCCACAGGGTGGCGTATGAAGCTTTCTTT. It is translated as CASSHRVAYEAFF.

The gene calls are TRBV11-2 and TRBJ2-7; unclear D gene. V was cut by 0 bases and J by 9 bases, with 9 bases left in between. The CDR3 has 12 residues. Germline V gives CDR1 SGHAT, CDR2 FQNNGV. For the CDR3, the DNA is TGTGCCAGCAGCTTAGAAGTCTTCGGGCAGTACTTC. Its protein product is CASSLEVFGQYF.

This clone turned up a few times. The rearrangement uses TRBV19 and TRBJ2-2; perhaps TRBD1 as D (6 bases). The CDR3 has 14 amino acids. Trimming cost V 5 bases and J 4 bases, with 11 bases left between them. Germline CDR1 LNHDA, CDR2 SQIVND (reference sequence). The CDR3 nucleotides are TGTGCCAGTAGTTTGGGGGCGCGCACCGGGGAGCTGTTTTTT. Translated, it gives CASSLGARTGELFF.

The gene calls are TRBV27 and TRBJ1-2; D may be TRBD1 (5 bases). The CDR3 runs to 15 residues. Trimming shortened V by 10 bases and J by 4 bases, and 22 bases separated the two germline ends. Germline V gene lookup returns CDR1 MNHEY and CDR2 SMNVEV (reference sequence). CDR3 DNA: TGTGCCACGCTCCCATACGGGGCGCTAGGCTATGGCTACACCTTC. It codes for CATLPYGALGYGYTF.

The rearrangement uses TRBV2 and TRBJ2-1; 8 bases align to TRBD2. V shed 6 bases, J shed 4 bases, and the junction held 11 bases outside the gene matches. The V gene's germline CDR1 is SNHLY and CDR2 FYNNEI. The CDR3 covers 16 residues. CDR3 DNA: TGTGCCAGCAGGAGAACAGCGGGAGCGGGATACAATGAGCAGTTCTTC. Translated, it gives CASRRTAGAGYNEQFF.

The chain is built from TRBV19 and TRBJ2-1, with 7 nucleotides matching TRBD1. The germline V gene encodes CDR1 LNHDA and CDR2 SQIVND (reference sequence). The CDR3 is 12 amino acids. V shed 4 bases, J shed 7 bases, and the junction held 1 base outside the gene matches. The DNA of the CDR3 is TGTGCCAGTAGTACCAGGGGGAATGAGCAGTTCTTC. Translation: CASSTRGNEQFF.

The chain couples TRBV6-5 to TRBJ2-5; D is unresolved. The germline V gene has CDR1 MNHEY and CDR2 SVGAGI. Deletions cut 6 bases from V and 3 bases from J, with 11 bases between. The CDR3 is made up of 13 amino acids. The CDR3 DNA is TGTGCCAGCAGGTCTCTTGGGGAAGAGACCCAGTACTTC. Encoded protein: CASRSLGEETQYF.

This chain uses TRBV18 with TRBJ2-7; no reliable D call. Germline V gene sequence: CDR1 KGHSH, CDR2 LQKENI. The CDR3 has 15 amino acids. V shed 4 bases and J shed 7 bases, with 20 bases lying between them. The CDR3: CASSLTSDKGLEQYF. The CDR3 DNA reads TGTGCCAGCTCACTAACCAGCGATAAAGGCCTGGAGCAGTACTTC.